These 14 T cell receptor beta chains originate from one sample sequenced in a study of PD-L1 blockade in urothelial cancer. Time point noted: peripheral blood 6 weeks after treatment start. Here immunoSEQ multiplex PCR was the method, and the copy in TCRdb shows in-frame clones only, minus some. Of about 130,000 clones in the sample, about 83% were seen once. The sample in question was PBMCs, obtained around atezolizumab (anti-PD-L1) treatment. The receptors were sampled from a man between 50 and 59 years old with urothelial cancer.

The CDR3 DNA follows: TGTGCCAGCAGCGAGGGACTATCCTCACCCCTCCACTTT. This sequence encodes CASSEGLSSPLHF. The chain joins TRBV11-2 to TRBJ1-6, with a possible D match to TRBD1 (5 bases). From germline, CDR1 is SGHAT and CDR2 FQNNGV. CDR3 length equals 13 residues. V gave up 5 bases and J gave up 10 bases, with 12 bases separating them.

The chain joins TRBV18 to TRBJ1-4; D is unresolved. Trimming took 4 bases from V and 0 from J, leaving 6 bases between them. Germline V lookup: CDR1 KGHSH, CDR2 LQKENI. This CDR3 is 14 amino acids long. CDR3 in DNA: TGTGCCAGCTCACTATCCGCAACTAATGAAAAACTGTTTTTT. Protein: CASSLSATNEKLFF.

The chain is built from TRBV30 and TRBJ1-5, with 10 bases matching TRBD1. Germline assignment: CDR1 GTSNPN and CDR2 SVGIG (reference sequence). This CDR3 has 15 amino acids. V was pared by 3 bases and J by 3 bases, with 5 bases of the junction left unmatched. CDR3 sequence reads: CAWRAGQGINQPQHF. The CDR3 coding sequence is TGTGCCTGGAGGGCGGGACAGGGGATCAATCAGCCCCAGCATTTT.

Only one count was recorded for this clone. The V call is TRBV18, the J call TRBJ2-7; TRBD2 matches 15 bases. The CDR3 consists of 17 residues. CDR1 is KGHSH, CDR2 LQKENI, per germline. After removal of 3 bases from V and 6 bases from J, the junction contained 9 bases not matched to a gene. This CDR3 is CASSPGTSGRILSEQYF. CDR3 coding DNA: TGTGCCAGCTCACCCGGGACTAGCGGGAGGATTTTGAGCGAGCAGTACTTC.

The V gene is TRBV2, the J gene TRBJ2-6; D is undetermined. V was clipped by 6 bases and J by 0 bases, with 9 bases between them. Germline CDR1 is SNHLY and CDR2 is FYNNEI. The CDR3 runs to 15 residues. Here the CDR3 reads CASSQALSGANVLTF. CDR3 sequence (DNA): TGTGCCAGCAGCCAGGCCCTCTCTGGGGCCAACGTCCTGACTTTC.

The V gene is TRBV6-5, the J gene TRBJ1-2, with D perhaps TRBD1 (6 bases). This CDR3 has 13 amino acids. The germline V gene encodes CDR1 MNHEY and CDR2 SVGAGI. V gave up 6 bases and J gave up 8 bases, with 16 bases separating them. CDR3 sequence (DNA): TGTGCCAGCAGCCGAGCCACAGGGCACGGCTACACCTTC. Residues: CASSRATGHGYTF.

The J gene is TRBJ1-5, the V gene TRBV7-9; D gene unclear. The CDR3 consists of 12 residues. The V gene lost 4 bases and the J gene lost 3 bases, with 4 bases spanning the gap. Germline loops: CDR1 SEHNR, CDR2 FQNEAQ (reference sequence). The CDR3 here is CASSSLNQPQHF. In DNA, the CDR3 is TGTGCCAGCAGCTCCCTCAATCAGCCCCAGCATTTT.

This sequence joins TRBV27 and TRBJ1-4; the match to TRBD1 covers 10 bases. Germline V gene data show CDR1 as MNHEY and CDR2 as SMNVEV (reference sequence). Unmatched junction bases numbered 8, after V lost 6 bases and J lost 7 bases. CDR3 size: 15 residues. CDR3 DNA: TGTGCCAGCAGCTGGAGACAGGGGGCGTCTGAAAAACTGTTTTTT. Its protein is CASSWRQGASEKLFF.

The rearrangement joins TRBV6-5 to TRBJ2-7; TRBD2 is a possible D gene (5 bases). The length of the CDR3 is 15 residues. The germline CDR1 and CDR2 sequences are MNHEY and SVGAGI. V lost 0 bases and J 2 bases, leaving 11 bases between the germline ends. The CDR3 DNA reads TGTGCCAGCAGTTACTCTGGCGGAGGACCCTACGAGCAGTACTTC. It translates to CASSYSGGGPYEQYF.

The chain employs TRBV5-4 and TRBJ1-6; TRBD1 might be the D (5 bases). Trimming shortened V by 4 bases and J by 4 bases, and 6 bases separated the two germline ends. The CDR3 is made up of 13 amino acids. The germline gives CDR1 SGHNT, CDR2 YYREEE (reference sequence). CDR3 bases: TGTGCCAGCAGCCAGGGTTATAATTCACCCCTCCACTTT. Translation: CASSQGYNSPLHF.

The chain uses TRBV10-3 and TRBJ2-7; 7 bases line up with TRBD2. Germline trimming cut 7 bases from V and 0 bases from J; bases unmatched to any gene: 6. This CDR3 comprises 14 residues. Germline V lookup: CDR1 ENHRY, CDR2 SYGVKD. In DNA form, the CDR3 reads TGTGCCATCACTGGCGGGAGAGACTCCTACGAGCAGTACTTC. This translates into CAITGGRDSYEQYF.

The rearrangement joins TRBV5-1 to TRBJ2-5; D uncertain. Germline CDR1 SGHRS, CDR2 YFSETQ. Trimming removed 2 bases from V and 4 bases from J, with 15 bases in between. CDR3 size: 15 residues. CDR3 DNA: TGCGCCAGCAGCTTTGGTATTAGGCAGGCAGAGACCCAGTACTTC. The encoded protein is CASSFGIRQAETQYF.

J is TRBJ2-3 and V is TRBV6-5, with no clear D. CDR1 and CDR2 from the germline V gene are MNHEY and SVGAGI. Trimming stripped 0 bases from V and 2 bases from J, with 9 bases between. This CDR3 has 15 amino acids. The CDR3 DNA is TGTGCCAGCAGTTACTCTGGCGGCTACACAGATACGCAGTATTTT. It translates to CASSYSGGYTDTQYF.

The rearrangement uses TRBV15 and TRBJ2-3, with 8 nucleotides matching TRBD2. V lost 4 bases and J lost 4; bases outside the gene matches: 10. CDR3 length equals 16 residues. The germline V gene has CDR1 LNHNV and CDR2 YYDKDF (reference sequence). CDR3 sequence (DNA): TGTGCCACCAGCAACCAAGTCAGCGGGAGTTCAGATACGCAGTATTTT. It is translated as CATSNQVSGSSDTQYF.